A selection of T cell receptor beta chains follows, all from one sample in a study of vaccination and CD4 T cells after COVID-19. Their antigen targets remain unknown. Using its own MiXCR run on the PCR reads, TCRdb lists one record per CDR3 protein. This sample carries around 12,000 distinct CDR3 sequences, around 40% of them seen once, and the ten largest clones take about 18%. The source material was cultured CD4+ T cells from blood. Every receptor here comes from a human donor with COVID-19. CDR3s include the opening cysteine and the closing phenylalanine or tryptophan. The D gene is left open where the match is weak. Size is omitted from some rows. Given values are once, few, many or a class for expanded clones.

cdr3_nt: TGTGCCAGCAGCTTGGGGCGGGGGGGCTCCTCAGAGACCCAGTACTTC
cdr3_aa: CASSLGRGGSSETQYF
d_call: TRBD2
j_call: TRBJ2-5
clone_size: .
v_call: TRBV5-4

cdr3_nt: TGTGCCAGCAGCCTACAGGGCGCAAACTATGGCTACACCTTC
cdr3_aa: CASSLQGANYGYTF
d_call: .
j_call: TRBJ1-2
clone_size: medium-sized
v_call: TRBV6-1

cdr3_nt: TGTGCCAGCAGCTTCAGGGGGCAGGGGGGCACTGAAGCTTTCTTT
cdr3_aa: CASSFRGQGGTEAFF
d_call: TRBD1
j_call: TRBJ1-1
clone_size: .
v_call: TRBV11-2

cdr3_nt: TGCGCCAGCAGGCCCGGGACAGACTCCTACGAGCAGTACTTC
cdr3_aa: CASRPGTDSYEQYF
d_call: TRBD1
j_call: TRBJ2-7
clone_size: .
v_call: TRBV5-1

cdr3_nt: TGCGCCAGCAGATGGACAGGGGATTCACCCCTCCACTTT
cdr3_aa: CASRWTGDSPLHF
d_call: TRBD1
j_call: TRBJ1-6
clone_size: .
v_call: TRBV10-2

cdr3_nt: TGTGCCAGTACGAGGGGTAATGAGCAGTTCTTC
cdr3_aa: CASTRGNEQFF
d_call: .
j_call: TRBJ2-1
clone_size: .
v_call: TRBV6-1

cdr3_nt: TGTGCCTGGGCCGGACAGGGGGTTGAAGCTTTCTTT
cdr3_aa: CAWAGQGVEAFF
d_call: TRBD1
j_call: TRBJ1-1
clone_size: few
v_call: TRBV30

cdr3_nt: TGTGCCAGCAGCACCAGAGAGGACAGTCTCTATGGCTACACCTTC
cdr3_aa: CASSTREDSLYGYTF
d_call: .
j_call: TRBJ1-2
clone_size: few
v_call: TRBV21-1

cdr3_nt: TGTGCCAGCAGATTGGGGAAATATGGCTACACCTTC
cdr3_aa: CASRLGKYGYTF
d_call: .
j_call: TRBJ1-2
clone_size: once
v_call: TRBV12-3/TRBV12-4

cdr3_nt: TGTGCCAGCAGTCCGGAGGGGGGTAATGGCTATGGCTACACCTTC
cdr3_aa: CASSPEGGNGYGYTF
d_call: .
j_call: TRBJ1-2
clone_size: few
v_call: TRBV6-1

cdr3_nt: TGTGCCATCAGTGGGAGGACAGGGCATCAGGGCGACTATGGCTACACCTTC
cdr3_aa: CAISGRTGHQGDYGYTF
d_call: TRBD1
j_call: TRBJ1-2
clone_size: .
v_call: TRBV10-3

cdr3_nt: TGCAGTGCTAGAAAGACAGAGACGAACACTGAAGCTTTCTTT
cdr3_aa: CSARKTETNTEAFF
d_call: .
j_call: TRBJ1-1
clone_size: few
v_call: TRBV20-1

cdr3_nt: TGTGCCAGCAGTTCCGAGGTTCAGCCCCAGCATTTT
cdr3_aa: CASSSEVQPQHF
d_call: .
j_call: TRBJ1-5
clone_size: few
v_call: TRBV6-2/TRBV6-3

cdr3_nt: TGTGCCAGCAGTTTTAGTGGGGACAGCACCTACGAGCAGTACTTC
cdr3_aa: CASSFSGDSTYEQYF
d_call: TRBD1
j_call: TRBJ2-7
clone_size: .
v_call: TRBV6-5

cdr3_nt: TGTGCCAGCAGCTCTTATGGCCAGAAAGCTTTCTTT
cdr3_aa: CASSSYGQKAFF
d_call: .
j_call: TRBJ1-1
clone_size: .
v_call: TRBV7-2